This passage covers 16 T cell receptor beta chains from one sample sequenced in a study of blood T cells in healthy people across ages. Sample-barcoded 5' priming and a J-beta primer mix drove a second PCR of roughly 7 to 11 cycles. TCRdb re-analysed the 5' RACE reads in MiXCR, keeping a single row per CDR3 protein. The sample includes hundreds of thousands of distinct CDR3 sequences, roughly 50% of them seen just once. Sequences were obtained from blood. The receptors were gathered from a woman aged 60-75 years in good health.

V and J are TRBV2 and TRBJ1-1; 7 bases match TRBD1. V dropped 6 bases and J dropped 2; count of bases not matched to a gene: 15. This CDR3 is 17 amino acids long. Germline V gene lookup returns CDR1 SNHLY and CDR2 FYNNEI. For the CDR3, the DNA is TGTGCCAGCAGCGCCCACAGGGGCCTGGGGAAAAACACTGAAGCTTTCTTT. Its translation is CASSAHRGLGKNTEAFF.

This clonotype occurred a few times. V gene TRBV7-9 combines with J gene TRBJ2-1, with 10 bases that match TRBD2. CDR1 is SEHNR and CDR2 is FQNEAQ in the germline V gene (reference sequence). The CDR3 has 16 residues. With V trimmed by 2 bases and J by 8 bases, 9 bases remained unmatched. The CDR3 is CASSLRLAGVIDEQFF. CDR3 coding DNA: TGTGCCAGCAGCTTACGTCTAGCGGGAGTTATCGATGAGCAGTTCTTC.

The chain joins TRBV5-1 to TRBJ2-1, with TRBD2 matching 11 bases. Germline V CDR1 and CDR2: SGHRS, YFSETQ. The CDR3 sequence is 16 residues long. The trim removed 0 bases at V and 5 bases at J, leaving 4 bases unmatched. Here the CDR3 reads CASSLGGTSGNNEQFF. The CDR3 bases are TGCGCCAGCAGCTTGGGGGGGACTAGCGGCAACAATGAGCAGTTCTTC.

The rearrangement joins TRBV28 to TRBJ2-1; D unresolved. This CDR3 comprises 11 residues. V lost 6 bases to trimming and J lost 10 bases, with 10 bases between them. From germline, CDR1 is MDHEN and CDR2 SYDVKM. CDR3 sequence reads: CASRSRQEQFF. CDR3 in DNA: TGTGCCAGCAGATCCCGTCAAGAGCAGTTCTTC.

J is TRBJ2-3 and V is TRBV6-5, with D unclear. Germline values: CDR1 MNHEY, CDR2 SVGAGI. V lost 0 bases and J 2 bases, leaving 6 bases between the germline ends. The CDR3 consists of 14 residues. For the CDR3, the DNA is TGTGCCAGCAGTTACTCAGGCTTCACAGATACGCAGTATTTT. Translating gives CASSYSGFTDTQYF.

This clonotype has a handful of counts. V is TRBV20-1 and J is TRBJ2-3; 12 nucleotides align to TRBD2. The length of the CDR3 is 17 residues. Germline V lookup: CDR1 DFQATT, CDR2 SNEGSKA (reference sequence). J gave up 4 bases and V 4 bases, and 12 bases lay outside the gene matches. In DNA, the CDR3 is TGCAGTGCTACTTACCTTGGACTAGCGGGACCCTCAGATACGCAGTATTTT. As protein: CSATYLGLAGPSDTQYF.

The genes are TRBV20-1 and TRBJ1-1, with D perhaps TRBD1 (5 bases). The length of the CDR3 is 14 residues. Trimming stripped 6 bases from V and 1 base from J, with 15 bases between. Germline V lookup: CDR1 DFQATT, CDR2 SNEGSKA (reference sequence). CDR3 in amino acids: CSAPSSGWNTEAFF. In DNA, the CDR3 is TGCAGTGCCCCAAGCTCAGGGTGGAACACTGAAGCTTTCTTT.

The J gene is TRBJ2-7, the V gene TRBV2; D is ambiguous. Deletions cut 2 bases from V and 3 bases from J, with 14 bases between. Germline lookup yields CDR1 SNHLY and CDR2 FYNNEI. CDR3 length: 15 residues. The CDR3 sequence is CASSERVLGYYEQYF. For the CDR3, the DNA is TGTGCCAGCAGTGAAAGGGTCCTTGGGTACTACGAGCAGTACTTC.

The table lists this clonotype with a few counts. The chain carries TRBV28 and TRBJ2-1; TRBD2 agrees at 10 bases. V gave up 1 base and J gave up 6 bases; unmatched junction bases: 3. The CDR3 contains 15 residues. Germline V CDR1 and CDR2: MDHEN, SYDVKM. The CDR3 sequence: CASSLLRTSGNEQFF. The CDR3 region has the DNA TGTGCCAGCAGTTTATTGAGGACTAGCGGCAATGAGCAGTTCTTC.

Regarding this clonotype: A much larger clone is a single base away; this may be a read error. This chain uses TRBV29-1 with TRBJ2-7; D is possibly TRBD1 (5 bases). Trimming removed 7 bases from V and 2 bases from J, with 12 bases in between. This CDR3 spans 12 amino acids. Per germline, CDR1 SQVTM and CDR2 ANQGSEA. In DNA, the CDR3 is TGCAGCGCTCGAAGGGGAACCTACGAGCAGTACTTC. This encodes CSARRGTYEQYF.

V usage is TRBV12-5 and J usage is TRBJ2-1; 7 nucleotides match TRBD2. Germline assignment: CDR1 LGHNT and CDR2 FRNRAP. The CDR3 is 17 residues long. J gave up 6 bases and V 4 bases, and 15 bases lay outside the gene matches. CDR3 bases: TGTGCTAGTGGTTCTGACAAAGGAGCGGGACGGGTCAATGAGCAGTTCTTC. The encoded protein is CASGSDKGAGRVNEQFF.

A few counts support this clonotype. CDR3 sequence reads: CSVEEGPSDYGYTF. Written as DNA, the CDR3 is TGCAGCGTTGAAGAAGGGCCAAGCGACTATGGCTACACCTTC. This rearrangement joins TRBV29-1 to TRBJ1-2, with D hard to call. Germline CDR1 SQVTM, CDR2 ANQGSEA. CDR3 length equals 14 residues. Trimming took off 0 bases at V and 3 bases at J, with 11 bases between the two ends.

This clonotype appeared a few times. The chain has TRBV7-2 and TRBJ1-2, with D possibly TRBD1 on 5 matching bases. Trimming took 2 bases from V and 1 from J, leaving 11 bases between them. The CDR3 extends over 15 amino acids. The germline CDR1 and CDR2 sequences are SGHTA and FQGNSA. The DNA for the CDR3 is TGTGCCAGCAGCTTATCCTTCAGGGATAACTATGGCTACACCTTC. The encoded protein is CASSLSFRDNYGYTF.

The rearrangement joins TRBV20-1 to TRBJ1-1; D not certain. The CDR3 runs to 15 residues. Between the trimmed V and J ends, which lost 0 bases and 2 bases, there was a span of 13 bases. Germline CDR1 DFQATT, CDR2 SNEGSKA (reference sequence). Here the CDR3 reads CSARDFEGINTEAFF. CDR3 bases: TGCAGTGCTAGAGATTTTGAGGGTATCAACACTGAAGCTTTCTTT.

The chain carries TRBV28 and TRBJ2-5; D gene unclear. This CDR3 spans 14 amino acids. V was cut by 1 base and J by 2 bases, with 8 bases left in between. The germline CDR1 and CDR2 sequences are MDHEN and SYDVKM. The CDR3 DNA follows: TGTGCCAGCAGTTTATTGGTGGGACAAGAGACCCAGTACTTC. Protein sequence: CASSLLVGQETQYF.

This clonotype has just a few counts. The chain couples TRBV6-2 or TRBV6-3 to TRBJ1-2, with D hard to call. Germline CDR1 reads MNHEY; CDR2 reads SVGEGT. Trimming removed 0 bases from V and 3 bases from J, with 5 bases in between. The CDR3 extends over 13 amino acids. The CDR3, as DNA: TGTGCCAGCAGTTACTCTCGAGACTATGGCTACACCTTC. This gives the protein CASSYSRDYGYTF.